This T cell receptor beta chain was captured in a study of radiotherapy plus CTLA-4 blockade in lung cancer. CDR1 and CDR2 from the germline V gene are SNHLY and FYNNEI. The CDR3 contains 16 residues. The germline V and J ends were trimmed by 4 bases and 0 bases, with 16 bases remaining between them. This clone showed up just a few times. The repertoire was sequenced with immunoSEQ multiplex PCR; TCRdb's copy has only in-frame clones and lacks some. The sample carries 40,000 to 45,000 clones, 75% to 80% recorded once. This chain uses TRBV2 with TRBJ2-7; D is perhaps TRBD2 (6 bases). The sequencing used peripheral blood, collected from a patient treated with radiotherapy plus ipilimumab. This TCR was sampled from a human donor with non-small cell lung cancer whose response to radiotherapy plus ipilimumab could not be evaluated. CDR3 DNA sequence: TGTGCCAGCAGTGGGGAGGAGGGCCATGTCTCCTACGAGCAGTACTTC. Residues: CASSGEEGHVSYEQYF. Drawing the rest from reference TRBV2 and TRBJ2-7, the complete variable domain is EPEVTQTPSHQVTQMGQEVILRCVPISNHLYFYWYRQILGQKVEFLVSFYNNEISEKSEIFDDQFSVERPDGSNFTLKIRSTKLEDSAMYFCASSGEEGHVSYEQYFGPGTRLTVT.